This T cell receptor beta chain was documented in a study of PD-L1 blockade in urothelial cancer. For the study at large: Analysis of the blood was performed 3 weeks (second dose) and 6 weeks after treatment start. Blood gave a median 141,255 T cells.

Each patient's cancer was a locally advanced or metastatic urothelial carcinoma. Added to each PCR by spiking were synthetic TCR analog templates. Assay used: immunoSEQ multiplex PCR; TCRdb lists only in-frame clones, some missing. Here the sample spans roughly 30,000 clones, around 90% being singletons. The CDR3 length is 16 residues. The V gene's germline CDR1 is SGHDT and CDR2 YYEEEE. Deletions cut 3 bases from V and 4 bases from J, with 17 bases between. This rearrangement joins TRBV5-6 to TRBJ2-1; tentative D call: TRBD1 (6 bases). The receptor was derived from a middle-aged man with urothelial cancer. The specimen comprised PBMCs, sampled around atezolizumab (anti-PD-L1) treatment. The CDR3 nucleotides read TGTGCCAGCAGCTCCGGACAGCTTACCGAGTACAATGAGCAGTTCTTC. Protein product: CASSSGQLTEYNEQFF.